The 18 T cell receptor beta chains below all came from one sample that was sequenced in a study of control samples from healthy donors and cancer patients. Profiled with immunoSEQ multiplex PCR; TCRdb holds only in-frame clones, not every one. The sample consists of about 150,000 clones, over 85% of them appearing once. The sample comprised blood. Receptors originate from a middle-aged woman in good health.

This chain connects TRBV15 to TRBJ2-4; 9 nucleotides agree with TRBD2. Germline CDR1 LNHNV, CDR2 YYDKDF (reference sequence). V shed 5 bases, J shed 0 bases, and the junction held 11 bases outside the gene matches. The CDR3 covers 18 residues. Here the CDR3 DNA reads TGTGCCACCAGCGAACTAAGACTAGCGGTTCTAGCCAAAAACATTCAGTACTTC. Residues: CATSELRLAVLAKNIQYF.

The V call is TRBV2, the J call TRBJ1-2; no clear D gene. Germline assignment: CDR1 SNHLY and CDR2 FYNNEI. V lost 3 bases to trimming and J lost 8 bases, with 10 bases between them. This CDR3 comprises 12 residues. The CDR3 here is CASSDRGQGYTF. Here the CDR3 DNA reads TGTGCCAGCAGTGACCGAGGTCAGGGCTACACCTTC.

This clone was picked up one time. V is TRBV4-3 and J is TRBJ2-7, with D possibly being TRBD1 (6 bases). CDR3 length equals 15 residues. V dropped 0 bases and J dropped 2 bases, with 11 bases sitting between them. Germline CDR1 reads LGHNA; CDR2 reads YSLEER. CDR3 nucleotide sequence: TGCGCCAGCAGCCAAGAGTTTGGGACACCCTACGAGCAGTACTTC. It encodes CASSQEFGTPYEQYF.

The gene calls are TRBV28 and TRBJ2-7, with 13 bases that match TRBD2. Germline loops: CDR1 MDHEN, CDR2 SYDVKM. This CDR3 contains 15 residues. Losses at the gene ends were 6 bases for V and 5 bases for J; bases not matched to a gene: 7. CDR3 residues: CASRPGLAGVHEQYF. CDR3 DNA sequence: TGTGCCAGCAGACCCGGACTAGCGGGAGTCCACGAGCAGTACTTC.

V and J are TRBV11-2 and TRBJ2-7; D is possibly TRBD2 (5 bases). Germline V CDR1 and CDR2: SGHAT, FQNNGV. The CDR3 spans 16 residues. V gave up 1 base and J gave up 2 bases, with 15 bases separating them. CDR3 in amino acids: CASSLVFGLTTYEQYF. DNA of the CDR3: TGTGCCAGCAGCTTAGTATTCGGACTCACGACCTACGAGCAGTACTTC.

V and J are TRBV3-1 (or the pseudogene TRBV3-2) and TRBJ1-3; D is undetermined. V lost 7 bases, J lost 0 bases, and 10 bases lay in between. Germline CDR1 reads LGHDT; CDR2 reads YNNKEL (reference sequence). The CDR3 has 14 amino acids. CDR3: CASTSPSSGNTIYF. CDR3 sequence (DNA): TGTGCCAGCACCTCACCGAGCTCTGGAAACACCATATATTTT.

The chain combines TRBV19 with TRBJ2-7; perhaps TRBD2 as D (6 bases). In germline, CDR1 is LNHDA, CDR2 SQIVND (reference sequence). The CDR3 has 15 residues. Trimming cost V 4 bases and J 3 bases, with 16 bases left between them. DNA for the CDR3: TGTGCCAGTAGTAAGCCCGGGAGTCGAGGCTACGAGCAGTACTTC. Residues: CASSKPGSRGYEQYF.

The chain uses TRBV25-1 and TRBJ2-1; D remains unclear. V lost 4 bases, J lost 14 bases, and 12 bases lay in between. The length of the CDR3 is 11 residues. The germline gives CDR1 MGHDK, CDR2 SYGVNS. Here the CDR3 reads CASSGDSVEFF. The CDR3 nucleotides are TGTGCCAGCAGTGGCGATTCAGTTGAGTTCTTC. The full variable domain, rest sourced from reference TRBV25-1 and TRBJ2-1, is EADIYQTPRYLVIGTGKKITLECSQTMGHDKMYWYQQDPGMELHLIHYSYGVNSTEKGDLSSESTVSRIRTEHFPLTLESARPSHTSQYLCASSGDSVEFFGPGTRLTVL.

The chain employs TRBV6-1 and TRBJ2-3; 7 bases line up with TRBD2. The CDR3 sequence is 15 residues long. The trim removed 2 bases at V and 3 bases at J, leaving 5 bases unmatched. Germline-derived CDR1 and CDR2 are MNHNS and SASEGT. CDR3 sequence (DNA): TGTGCCAGCAGTGAATTCGCGGGGGAGACAGATACGCAGTATTTT. As protein: CASSEFAGETDTQYF.

This clone was picked up one time. The chain recombines TRBV7-8 with TRBJ1-4; 7 nucleotides align to TRBD1. The length of the CDR3 is 24 residues. The V gene end was trimmed by 5 bases and the J gene end by 0 bases; junction bases not matched to a gene: 30. The germline V gene encodes CDR1 SGHVS and CDR2 FQNEAQ. The CDR3 DNA reads as TGTGCCAGCAGCCCTCGACCGGAGGACAGGTGGGGTCCCCGTTTCTGGGCAACTAATGAAAAACTGTTTTTT. Translating it yields CASSPRPEDRWGPRFWATNEKLFF. Supplemented by reference TRBV7-8 and TRBJ1-4, the full variable domain reads GAGVSQSPRYKVAKRGQDVALRCDPISGHVSLFWYQQALGQGPEFLTYFQNEAQLDKSGLPSDRFFAERPEGSVSTLKIQRTQQEDSAVYLCASSPRPEDRWGPRFWATNEKLFFGSGTQLSVL.

This clone was seen just once. The V and J genes are TRBV19 and TRBJ1-2, with D unclear. Germline CDR1 LNHDA, CDR2 SQIVND (reference sequence). The CDR3 loop spans 15 amino acids. V lost 2 bases and J 1 base, leaving 11 bases between the germline ends. The CDR3 spells CASSITSGSNYGYTF. The CDR3 nucleotides read TGTGCCAGTAGTATAACCTCCGGGAGTAACTATGGCTACACCTTC.

The CDR3 here is CASSQGSGFNYGYTF. The CDR3 DNA reads TGTGCCAGCAGCCAAGGATCGGGTTTTAACTATGGCTACACCTTC. The J gene is TRBJ1-2, the V gene TRBV3-1 (or the pseudogene TRBV3-2); D gene ambiguous. V dropped 1 base and J dropped 1 base, with 10 bases sitting between them. The CDR3 extends over 15 amino acids. Germline V gene lookup returns CDR1 LGHDT and CDR2 YNNKEL (reference sequence).

The rearrangement uses TRBV6-1 and TRBJ1-4; no definite D call. CDR1 is MNHNS and CDR2 is SASEGT in the germline V gene. This CDR3 has 18 residues. Trimming removed 2 bases at V and 0 bases at J, with 16 bases between. The CDR3 sequence is CASSEIGPIDATNEKLFF. The CDR3 nucleotides are TGTGCCAGCAGTGAAATCGGGCCAATAGACGCAACTAATGAAAAACTGTTTTTT.

V is TRBV27 and J is TRBJ1-5; 10 bases are a match to TRBD1. The V gene end was trimmed by 0 bases and the J gene end by 8 bases; junction bases not matched to a gene: 1. CDR1 and CDR2 (germline): MNHEY, SMNVEV (reference sequence). The CDR3 sequence is 14 residues long. In nucleotides, the CDR3 is TGTGCCAGCAGTTTATCGACAGGGGGCAAGCCCCAGCATTTT. Translation gives CASSLSTGGKPQHF.

The J gene is TRBJ1-2, the V gene TRBV6-5; 7 nucleotides agree with TRBD1. The germline CDR1 and CDR2 sequences are MNHEY and SVGAGI. V trimming: 0 bases; J trimming: 0 bases; junction bases outside the gene matches: 4. This CDR3 spans 16 amino acids. DNA for the CDR3: TGTGCCAGCAGTTACTCGAGGGGACAGACTAACTATGGCTACACCTTC. It encodes CASSYSRGQTNYGYTF.

V and J are TRBV10-3 and TRBJ2-7; 7 bases agree with TRBD1. Germline CDR1 is ENHRY and CDR2 is SYGVKD. The CDR3 has 13 amino acids. Unmatched junction bases numbered 3, after V lost 7 bases and J lost 0 bases. In DNA form, the CDR3 reads TGTGCCATCATGGGACAGAGCTCCTACGAGCAGTACTTC. Its translation is CAIMGQSSYEQYF.

This clone has just a few counts. The chain employs TRBV5-5 and TRBJ1-6; D possibly corresponds to TRBD1 (6 bases). This CDR3 region has 13 residues. Germline loops: CDR1 SGHKS, CDR2 YYEKEE (reference sequence). With 7 bases removed from V and 8 bases from J, the gap between germline ends came to 13 bases. CDR3 bases: TGTGCCAGCGGCCAGGGGAACGATTCACCCCTCCACTTT. Its translation is CASGQGNDSPLHF.

The chain carries TRBV19 and TRBJ1-4; D is uncertain. V was shortened by 6 bases and J by 4 bases, with 15 bases between the two germline ends. The CDR3 contains 15 residues. Germline V gene data show CDR1 as LNHDA and CDR2 as SQIVND (reference sequence). CDR3 loop: CASRKRGNGNEKLFF. The CDR3 coding sequence is TGTGCCAGTAGAAAAAGAGGTAACGGTAATGAAAAACTGTTTTTT. Drawing the rest from reference TRBV19 and TRBJ1-4, the complete variable domain is DGGITQSPKYLFRKEGQNVTLSCEQNLNHDAMYWYRQDPGQGLRLIYYSQIVNDFQKGDIAEGYSVSREKKESFPLTVTSAQKNPTAFYLCASRKRGNGNEKLFFGSGTQLSVL.